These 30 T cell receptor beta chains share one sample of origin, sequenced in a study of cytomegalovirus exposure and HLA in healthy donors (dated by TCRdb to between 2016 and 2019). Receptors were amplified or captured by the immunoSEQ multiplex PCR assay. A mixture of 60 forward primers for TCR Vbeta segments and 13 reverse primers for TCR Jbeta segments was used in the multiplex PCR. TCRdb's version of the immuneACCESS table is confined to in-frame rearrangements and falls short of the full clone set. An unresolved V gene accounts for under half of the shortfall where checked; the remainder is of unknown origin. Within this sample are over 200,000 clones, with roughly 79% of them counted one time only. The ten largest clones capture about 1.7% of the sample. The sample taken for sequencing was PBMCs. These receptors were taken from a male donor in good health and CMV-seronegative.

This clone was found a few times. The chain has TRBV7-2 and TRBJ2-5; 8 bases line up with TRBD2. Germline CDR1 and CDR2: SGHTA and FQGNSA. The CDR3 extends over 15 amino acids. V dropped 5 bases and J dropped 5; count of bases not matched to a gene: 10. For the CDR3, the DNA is TGTGCCAGCAGCCCCCGGACTAGCCGGGGGGAGACCCAGTACTTC. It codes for CASSPRTSRGETQYF.

The CDR3 DNA is TGTGCCAGCAGCCAGGGACTAGCGGGGACCCTTACCGGGGAGCTGTTTTTT. Its protein product is CASSQGLAGTLTGELFF. The V call is TRBV4-2, the J call TRBJ2-2; 13 bases are shared with TRBD2. The CDR3 runs 17 residues. After removal of 3 bases from V and 5 bases from J, the junction contained 6 bases not matched to a gene. Germline-derived CDR1 and CDR2 are LGHNA and YNFKEQ.

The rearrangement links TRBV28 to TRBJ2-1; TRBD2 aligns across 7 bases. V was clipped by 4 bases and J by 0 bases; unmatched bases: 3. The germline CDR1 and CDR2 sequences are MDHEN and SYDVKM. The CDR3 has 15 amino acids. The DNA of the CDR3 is TGTGCCAGCAGTTCCGGGGGGAGCTCCTACAATGAGCAGTTCTTC. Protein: CASSSGGSSYNEQFF.

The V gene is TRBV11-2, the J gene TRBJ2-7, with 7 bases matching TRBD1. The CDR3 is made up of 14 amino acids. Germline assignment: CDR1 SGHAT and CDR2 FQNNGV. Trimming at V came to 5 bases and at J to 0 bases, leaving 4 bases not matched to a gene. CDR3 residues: CASSPDRISYEQYF. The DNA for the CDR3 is TGTGCCAGCAGCCCGGACAGGATCTCCTACGAGCAGTACTTC.

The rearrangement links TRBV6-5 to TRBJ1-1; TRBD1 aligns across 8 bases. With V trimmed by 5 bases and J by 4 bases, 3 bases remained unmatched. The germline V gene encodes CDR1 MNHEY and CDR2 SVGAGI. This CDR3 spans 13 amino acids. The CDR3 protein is CASSVDRGTEAFF. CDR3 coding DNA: TGTGCCAGCAGTGTTGACAGGGGCACTGAAGCTTTCTTT.

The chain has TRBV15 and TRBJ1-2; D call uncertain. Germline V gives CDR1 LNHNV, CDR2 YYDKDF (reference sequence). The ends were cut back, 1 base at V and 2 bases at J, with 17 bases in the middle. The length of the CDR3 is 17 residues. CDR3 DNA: TGTGCCACCAGCAGAGGAAGGCAGGCCGCGGGGAACTATGGCTACACCTTC. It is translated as CATSRGRQAAGNYGYTF.

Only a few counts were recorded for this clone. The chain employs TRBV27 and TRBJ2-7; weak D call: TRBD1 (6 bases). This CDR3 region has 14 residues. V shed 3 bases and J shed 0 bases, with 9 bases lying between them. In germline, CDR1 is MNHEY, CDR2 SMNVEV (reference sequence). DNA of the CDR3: TGTGCCAGCAGTTTGGGACAAGTCTCCTACGAGCAGTACTTC. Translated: CASSLGQVSYEQYF.

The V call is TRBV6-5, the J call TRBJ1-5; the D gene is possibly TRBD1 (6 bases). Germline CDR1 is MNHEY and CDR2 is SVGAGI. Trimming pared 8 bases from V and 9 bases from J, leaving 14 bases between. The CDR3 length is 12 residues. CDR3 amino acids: CASGQPLGPQHF. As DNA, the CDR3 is TGTGCCAGCGGACAGCCCCTGGGGCCCCAGCATTTT.

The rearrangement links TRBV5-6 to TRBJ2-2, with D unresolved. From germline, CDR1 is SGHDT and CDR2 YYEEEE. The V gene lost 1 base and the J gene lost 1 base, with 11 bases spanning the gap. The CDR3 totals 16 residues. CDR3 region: CASSLPHGGNTGELFF. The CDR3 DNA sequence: TGTGCCAGCAGCTTGCCTCACGGCGGGAACACCGGGGAGCTGTTTTTT.

The CDR3 DNA is TGTGCCAGCAGCTTGGACAGGGGCTCTGGAAACACCATATATTTT. It codes for CASSLDRGSGNTIYF. The chain joins TRBV13 to TRBJ1-3, with 9 bases fitting TRBD1. V dropped 3 bases and J dropped 0; count of bases not matched to a gene: 0. Germline CDR1 reads PRHDT; CDR2 reads FYEKMQ (reference sequence). The CDR3 covers 15 residues.

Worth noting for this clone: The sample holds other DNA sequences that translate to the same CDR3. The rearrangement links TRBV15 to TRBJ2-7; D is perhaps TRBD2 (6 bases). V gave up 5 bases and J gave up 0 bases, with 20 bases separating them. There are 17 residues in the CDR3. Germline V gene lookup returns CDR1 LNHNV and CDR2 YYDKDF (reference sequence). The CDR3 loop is CATSPIGRDGSSYEQYF. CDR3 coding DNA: TGTGCCACCAGCCCCATCGGGCGGGACGGGAGCTCCTACGAGCAGTACTTC.

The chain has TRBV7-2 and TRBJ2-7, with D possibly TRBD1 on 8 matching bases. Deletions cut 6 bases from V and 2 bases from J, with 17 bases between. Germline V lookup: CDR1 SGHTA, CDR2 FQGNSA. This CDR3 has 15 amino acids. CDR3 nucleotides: TGTGCCAGCAGACCAAACAGGGGGGGACCCTACGAGCAGTACTTC. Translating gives CASRPNRGGPYEQYF.

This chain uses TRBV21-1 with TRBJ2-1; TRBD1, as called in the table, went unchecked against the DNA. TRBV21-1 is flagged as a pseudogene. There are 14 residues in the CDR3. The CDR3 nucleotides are TGTGCCAGTCCGGGACACCAGTCCTACAATGAGCAGTTCTTC. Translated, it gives CASPGHQSYNEQFF.

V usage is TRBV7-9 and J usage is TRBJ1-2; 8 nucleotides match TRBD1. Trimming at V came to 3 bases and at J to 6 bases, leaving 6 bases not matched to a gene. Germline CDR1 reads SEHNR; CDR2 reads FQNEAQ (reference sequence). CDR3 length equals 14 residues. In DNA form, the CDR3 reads TGTGCCAGCAGCTTCCTGGACAGGGAAAATGGCTACACCTTC. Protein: CASSFLDRENGYTF.

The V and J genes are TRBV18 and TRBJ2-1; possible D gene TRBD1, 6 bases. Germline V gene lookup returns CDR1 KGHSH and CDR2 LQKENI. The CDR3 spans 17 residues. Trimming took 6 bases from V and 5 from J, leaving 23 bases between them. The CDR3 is CASSILGQGLGDNEQFF. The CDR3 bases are TGTGCCAGCTCTATACTCGGGCAGGGGCTGGGGGACAATGAGCAGTTCTTC.

CDR3: CASSLGPRGKSGNTIYF. The CDR3, as DNA: TGTGCCAGCAGCTTAGGCCCCCGCGGGAAGTCCGGAAACACCATATATTTT. The chain has TRBV7-9 and TRBJ1-3; D is ambiguous. The germline V gene has CDR1 SEHNR and CDR2 FQNEAQ (reference sequence). This CDR3 is 17 amino acids long. The V gene lost 1 base and the J gene lost 4 bases, with 17 bases spanning the gap.

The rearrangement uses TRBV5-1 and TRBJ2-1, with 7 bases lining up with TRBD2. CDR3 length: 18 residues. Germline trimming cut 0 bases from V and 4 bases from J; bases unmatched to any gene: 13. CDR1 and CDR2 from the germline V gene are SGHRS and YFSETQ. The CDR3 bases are TGCGCCAGCAGCTTGGAAGCGGTGTCTAGCGGATGGTACAATGAGCAGTTCTTC. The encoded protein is CASSLEAVSSGWYNEQFF. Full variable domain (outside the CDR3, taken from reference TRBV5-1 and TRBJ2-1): KAGVTQTPRYLIKTRGQQVTLSCSPISGHRSVSWYQQTPGQGLQFLFEYFSETQRNKGNFPGRFSGRQFSNSRSEMNVSTLELGDSALYLCASSLEAVSSGWYNEQFFGPGTRLTVL.

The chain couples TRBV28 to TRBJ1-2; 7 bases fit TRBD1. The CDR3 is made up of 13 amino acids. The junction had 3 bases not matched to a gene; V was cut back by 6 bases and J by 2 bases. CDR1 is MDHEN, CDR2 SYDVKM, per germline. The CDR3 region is CASRVGGNYGYTF. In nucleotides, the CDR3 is TGTGCCAGCAGAGTAGGGGGCAACTATGGCTACACCTTC.

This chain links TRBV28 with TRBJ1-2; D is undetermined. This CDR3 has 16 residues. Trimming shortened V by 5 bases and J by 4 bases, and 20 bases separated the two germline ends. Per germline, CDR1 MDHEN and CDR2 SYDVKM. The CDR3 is CASSLGGESRGYGYTF. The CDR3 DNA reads TGTGCCAGCAGTCTCGGTGGTGAATCCCGCGGCTATGGCTACACCTTC.

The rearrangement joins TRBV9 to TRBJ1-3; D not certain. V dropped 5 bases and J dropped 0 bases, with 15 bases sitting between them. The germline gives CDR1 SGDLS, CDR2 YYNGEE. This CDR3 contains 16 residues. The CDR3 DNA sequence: TGTGCCAGCAGGGGAGGCGCTTCCTACTCTGGAAACACCATATATTTT. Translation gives CASRGGASYSGNTIYF.

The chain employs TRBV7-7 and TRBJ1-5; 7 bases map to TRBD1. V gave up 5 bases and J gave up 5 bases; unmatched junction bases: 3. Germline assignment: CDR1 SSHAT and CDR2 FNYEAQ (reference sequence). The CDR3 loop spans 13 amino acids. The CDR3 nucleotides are TGTGCCAGCAGCAGGGACAGAGATCAGCCCCAGCATTTT. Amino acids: CASSRDRDQPQHF.

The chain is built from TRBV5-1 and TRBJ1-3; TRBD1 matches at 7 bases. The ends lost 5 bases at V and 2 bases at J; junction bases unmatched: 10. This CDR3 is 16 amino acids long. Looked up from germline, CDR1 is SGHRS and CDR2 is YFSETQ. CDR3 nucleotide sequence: TGCGCCAGCAGGCCGCGGGCAGGGGGAGCTGGAAACACCATATATTTT. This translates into CASRPRAGGAGNTIYF.

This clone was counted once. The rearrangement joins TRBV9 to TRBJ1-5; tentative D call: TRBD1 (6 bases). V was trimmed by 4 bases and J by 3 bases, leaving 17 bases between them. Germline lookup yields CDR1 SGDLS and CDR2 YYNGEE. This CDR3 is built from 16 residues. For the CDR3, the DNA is TGTGCCAGCAGCCCGGGGGGCCCTAATTCCAATCAGCCCCAGCATTTT. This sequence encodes CASSPGGPNSNQPQHF.

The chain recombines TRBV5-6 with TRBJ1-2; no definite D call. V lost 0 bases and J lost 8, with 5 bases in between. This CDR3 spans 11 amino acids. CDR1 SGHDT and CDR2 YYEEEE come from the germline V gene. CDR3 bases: TGTGCCAGCAGCTTGGTGCAGGGCTACACCTTC. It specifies CASSLVQGYTF.

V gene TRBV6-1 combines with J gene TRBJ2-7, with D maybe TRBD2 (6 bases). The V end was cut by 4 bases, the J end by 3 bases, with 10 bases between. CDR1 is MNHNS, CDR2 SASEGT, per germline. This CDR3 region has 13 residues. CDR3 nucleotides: TGTGCCAGCAGTGGCACGGGACTCTACGAGCAGTACTTC. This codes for CASSGTGLYEQYF.

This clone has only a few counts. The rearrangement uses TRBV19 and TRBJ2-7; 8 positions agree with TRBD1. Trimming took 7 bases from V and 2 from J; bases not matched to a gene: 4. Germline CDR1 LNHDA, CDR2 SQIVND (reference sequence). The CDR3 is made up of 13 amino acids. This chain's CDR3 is CASNPGQAYEQYF. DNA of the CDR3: TGTGCCAGTAACCCGGGACAGGCCTACGAGCAGTACTTC.

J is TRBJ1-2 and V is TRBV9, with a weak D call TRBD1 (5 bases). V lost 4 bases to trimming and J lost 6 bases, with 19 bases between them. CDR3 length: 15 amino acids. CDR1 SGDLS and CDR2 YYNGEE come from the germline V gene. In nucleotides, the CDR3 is TGTGCCAGCAGCCCTAGTGGGGGGTGGAGCGATGGCTACACCTTC. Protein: CASSPSGGWSDGYTF.

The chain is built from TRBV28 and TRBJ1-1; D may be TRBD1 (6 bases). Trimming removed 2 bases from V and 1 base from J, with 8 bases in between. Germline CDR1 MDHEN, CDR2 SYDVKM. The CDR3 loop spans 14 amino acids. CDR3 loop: CASSLGTQNTEAFF. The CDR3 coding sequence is TGTGCCAGCAGTTTAGGGACACAGAACACTGAAGCTTTCTTT.

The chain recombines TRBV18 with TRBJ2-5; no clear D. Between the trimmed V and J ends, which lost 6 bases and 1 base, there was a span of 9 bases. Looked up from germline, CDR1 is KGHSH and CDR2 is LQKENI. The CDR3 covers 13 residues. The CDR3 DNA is TGTGCCAGCTCTCAACAAAGCCAAGAGACCCAGTACTTC. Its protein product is CASSQQSQETQYF.

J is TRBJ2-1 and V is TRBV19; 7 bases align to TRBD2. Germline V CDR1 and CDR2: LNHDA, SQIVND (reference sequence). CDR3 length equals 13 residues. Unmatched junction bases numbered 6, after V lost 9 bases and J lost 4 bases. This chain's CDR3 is CASRDYGYNEQFF. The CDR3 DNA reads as TGTGCCAGCCGGGACTACGGTTACAATGAGCAGTTCTTC.